This TCR beta chain is from a study of long-term antiretroviral therapy in people with HIV. Trimming stripped 0 bases from V and 9 bases from J, with 9 bases between. The CDR3 is made up of 13 amino acids. The germline gives CDR1 MNHNS, CDR2 SASEGT. Survey-level resolution applied to immunoSEQ assay v3.0. Measured with immunoSEQ multiplex PCR; TCRdb has only the in-frame clones, and not every one. The data contain some 12,000 clones, roughly 82% of them singletons. The chain has TRBV6-1 and TRBJ2-1; D not certain. The clonotype originates from a man in his fifties or sixties with HIV. Sequenced material: unsorted PBMCs, taken around 8.2 years after starting antiretroviral therapy. The CDR3 DNA follows: TGTGCCAGCAGTGAAGCTACCGTTCGTGAGCAGTTCTTC. Its translation is CASSEATVREQFF.